The clone carrying this T cell receptor (beta chain) was detected a few times. Antigen specificity is unknown. The data were taken from a study of regulatory T cells in long-lasting Graves disease. Study results and caveats: Persistent disease was characterized by preferential usage of TRBV28, TRBJ1-2 and TRBJ2-5.

HTBI primers from iRepertoire and Arm-PCR of CDR3 regions yielded the TCR beta libraries. Under the authors' procedure: Analysis of the samples identified roughly 62 TRBV and 13 to 15 TRBJ segments. Via MiXCR, TCRdb re-called the multiplex PCR reads, giving one row per CDR3 protein. TCRdb, rather than the study authors, made the V and J calls. The repertoire holds about 460,000 distinct CDR3 sequences, with about 14% as singletons. The CDR3 is 14 amino acids. Germline V gives CDR1 PRHDT, CDR2 FYEKMQ (reference sequence). V lost 5 bases and J 5 bases, leaving 16 bases between the germline ends. Indicated time point: newly diagnosed GD, antithyroid drugs for less than 3 months. There was RNA extracted from PBMCs, and the TCR library was made from it. Xi'an, China, was home to the endocrinology department that provided patients. The peripheral blood volume drawn was approximately 9 milliliters, and it was collected into EDTA tubes.

These data are also associated with another study on T cells in Graves' hyperthyroidism and ophthalmopathy.

Material: peripheral blood mononuclear cells (PBMCs), obtained at new diagnosis, from a patient treated with antithyroid drugs. The chain couples TRBV13 to TRBJ2-7; D possibly corresponds to TRBD2 (6 bases). The TCR comes from a woman between 50 and 59 years old with Graves disease. As DNA, the CDR3 is TGTGCCAGCAGCCGGGGACTGACCGAGGACGAGCAGTACTTC. This gives the protein CASSRGLTEDEQYF.